This record covers a single T cell receptor beta chain. Authors' analysis steps: The authors estimated nucleated cell counts from reference gene primer amplification. Sequenced by immunoSEQ multiplex PCR; TCRdb stores in-frame clones only, minus some. The DNA was the basis for D and trimming; V, J and clone size are from that table. The profile covers roughly 250,000 clones, with 65% to 80% appearing a single time and around 4.1% taken by the ten largest. The V end was cut by 3 bases, the J end by 4 bases, with 6 bases between. This CDR3 comprises 11 residues. Germline-derived CDR1 and CDR2 are DFQATT and SNEGSKA (reference sequence). The data belong to a study of blood T cell repertoires in COVID-19. Study in general: COVID-19 samples collected from the United States, Italy and Spain covered acute and convalescent phases. PBMCs, B-cell-depleted T cells, or T cells were the source of the cDNA or gDNA that made up the material.

Sequencing used peripheral blood. The source of this sequence is a woman between 35 and 50 years old with active or convalescent COVID-19. The chain couples TRBV20-1 to TRBJ1-2; D gene unclear. CDR3 sequence reads: CSASFGYGYTF. DNA of the CDR3: TGCAGTGCTAGCTTCGGCTATGGCTACACCTTC.